One and the same sample provided the 17 T cell receptor beta chains below, sequenced in a study of blood T cell repertoires in COVID-19. Sequencing used immunoSEQ multiplex PCR; TCRdb keeps in-frame clones, though not all of them. The profile shows tens of thousands of clones, about 90% of them singletons. Sample: peripheral blood. Receptors were obtained from a man aged 60-69 years with active COVID-19.

The CDR3 here is CASSVAEGSFTDEQYF. CDR3 sequence (DNA): TGTGCCAGCAGCGTAGCCGAGGGCTCCTTTACGGACGAGCAGTACTTC. The J gene is TRBJ2-7, the V gene TRBV9; maybe TRBD2 (5 bases). Trimming took off 0 bases at V and 5 bases at J, with 18 bases between the two ends. CDR1 is SGDLS and CDR2 is YYNGEE in the germline V gene. The CDR3 is 16 residues long.

V and J are TRBV5-8 and TRBJ2-5, with TRBD1 identical over 9 bases. CDR1 SGHTS and CDR2 YDEGEE come from the germline V gene. V lost 4 bases to trimming and J lost 0 bases; unmatched junction nucleotides: 7. The CDR3 is made up of 16 amino acids. CDR3 sequence (DNA): TGTGCCAGCAGCCTTACCGGGACAGGGTACCAAGAGACCCAGTACTTC. Amino acids: CASSLTGTGYQETQYF.

The rearrangement links TRBV2 to TRBJ1-2; 7 nucleotides match TRBD1. Germline assignment: CDR1 SNHLY and CDR2 FYNNEI. The CDR3 sequence is 13 residues long. Unmatched junction bases numbered 5, after V lost 4 bases and J lost 6 bases. DNA for the CDR3: TGTGCCAGCAGTGCATACACAGGGGATGGCTACACCTTC. Its protein product is CASSAYTGDGYTF.

The gene calls are TRBV23-1 and TRBJ1-2, with TRBD1 identical over 8 bases. TRBV23-1 is marked as an open reading frame, function uncertain. The CDR3 has 14 residues. J gave up 12 bases and V 11 bases, and 20 bases lay outside the gene matches. The CDR3 DNA sequence: TGCGCCCCCAGGTCCCCTCGGGCAGGGGGCACTCACACCTTC. It is translated as CAPRSPRAGGTHTF.

The chain employs TRBV3-1 (or the pseudogene TRBV3-2) and TRBJ1-4; TRBD1 aligns across 9 bases. The germline V gene has CDR1 LGHDT and CDR2 YNNKEL (reference sequence). V trimming: 1 base; J trimming: 8 bases; junction bases outside the gene matches: 5. CDR3 length equals 15 residues. CDR3 coding DNA: TGTGCCAGCAGCCAAGTTAGGACAGGGGCCGAAAAACTGTTTTTT. Its protein is CASSQVRTGAEKLFF.

The chain links TRBV11-2 to TRBJ2-2, with TRBD1 matching 9 bases. The V segment lost 3 bases and the J segment 7 bases; nucleotides outside the gene matches: 6. From germline, CDR1 is SGHAT and CDR2 FQNNGV. The length of the CDR3 is 15 residues. The CDR3 protein is CASSLTGGFYGELFF. DNA of the CDR3: TGTGCCAGCAGCTTGACAGGGGGGTTCTACGGGGAGCTGTTTTTT.

CDR3 amino acids: CASSPLPGNQPQHF. DNA of the CDR3: TGTGCCAGCAGCCCGCTTCCGGGCAATCAGCCCCAGCATTTT. J is TRBJ1-5 and V is TRBV5-4; D unclear. The CDR3 is made up of 14 amino acids. Germline V gene sequence: CDR1 SGHNT, CDR2 YYREEE (reference sequence). Trimming removed 4 bases from V and 2 bases from J, with 10 bases in between.

The CDR3 bases are TGCAGTGCTAGTGGCAGGTCGGTTCAGCCCCAGCATTTT. Translation: CSASGRSVQPQHF. The J gene is TRBJ1-5, the V gene TRBV20-1; D remains ambiguous. Germline CDR1 DFQATT, CDR2 SNEGSKA (reference sequence). This CDR3 is built from 13 residues. V was clipped by 3 bases and J by 6 bases, with 12 bases between them.

The chain couples TRBV19 to TRBJ1-6; a weak D match, TRBD1 (6 bases). The germline V gene encodes CDR1 LNHDA and CDR2 SQIVND (reference sequence). V was pared by 8 bases and J by 8 bases, with 13 bases between. The CDR3 runs to 13 residues. DNA of the CDR3: TGTGCCAGTGGGACACCCAGGCATTCACCCCTCCACTTT. This codes for CASGTPRHSPLHF.

V usage is TRBV29-1 and J usage is TRBJ2-1; 9 bases are shared with TRBD2. This CDR3 contains 15 residues. The trim removed 7 bases at V and 9 bases at J, leaving 16 bases unmatched. Germline lookup yields CDR1 SQVTM and CDR2 ANQGSEA. As DNA, the CDR3 is TGCAGCGCCGCCCGAGGGGGCGGGGGGGCCGGTGAGCAGTTCTTC. This sequence encodes CSAARGGGGAGEQFF.

The J gene is TRBJ1-5, the V gene TRBV28; 7 bases are shared with TRBD1. CDR1 and CDR2 from the germline V gene are MDHEN and SYDVKM. The CDR3 sequence is 17 residues long. The V and J ends lost 2 bases and 3 bases, in that order; junction bases with no gene match: 10. The CDR3 DNA follows: TGTGCCAGCAGTTTAACCCGGGACAGAGGGGTCAATCAGCCCCAGCATTTT. Protein: CASSLTRDRGVNQPQHF.

The chain employs TRBV4-3 and TRBJ1-5, with D possibly matching TRBD1 (5 bases). The germline V gene has CDR1 LGHNA and CDR2 YSLEER. The CDR3 loop spans 13 amino acids. Deletions cut 2 bases from V and 10 bases from J, with 12 bases between. In nucleotides, the CDR3 is TGCGCCAGCAGCCAATCCGGGGGGGGTCCCCAGCATTTT. Its translation is CASSQSGGGPQHF.

This clone was observed a single time. DNA of the CDR3: TGTGCCAGCAGCACGGACAGGGGGAACGAGCAGTACTTC. This gives the protein CASSTDRGNEQYF. This chain uses TRBV7-3 with TRBJ2-7, with 10 nucleotides matching TRBD1. Trimming cost V 5 bases and J 5 bases; bases outside gene matches: 3. CDR1 is SGHTA and CDR2 is FQGTGA in the germline V gene. CDR3 length: 13 amino acids.

J is TRBJ2-2 and V is TRBV9, with 7 bases lining up with TRBD2. Germline-derived CDR1 and CDR2 are SGDLS and YYNGEE. With V trimmed by 0 bases and J by 4 bases, 6 bases remained unmatched. The CDR3 is made up of 16 amino acids. The chain's CDR3 is CASSVVAGDPTGELFF. Here the CDR3 DNA reads TGTGCCAGCAGCGTAGTGGCGGGGGACCCCACCGGGGAGCTGTTTTTT.

This clone was found a few times. V and J are TRBV6-5 and TRBJ2-2, with 9 bases lining up with TRBD1. The J segment lost 7 bases and the V segment lost 7 bases, leaving 7 bases of the junction unmatched. Germline CDR1 is MNHEY and CDR2 is SVGAGI. The CDR3 has 14 amino acids. As DNA, the CDR3 is TGTGCCAGCAACCTACAGGGGGCGTACGGGGAGCTGTTTTTT. As protein: CASNLQGAYGELFF.

CDR3 nucleotide sequence: TGTGCCAGCAGCTTGGTGGGCGGGGGGAAGACCCAGTACTTC. Translation gives CASSLVGGGKTQYF. This chain connects TRBV5-4 to TRBJ2-5; 8 nucleotides agree with TRBD2. The CDR3 totals 14 residues. With 0 bases clipped from V and 6 bases from J, the junction kept 4 bases outside the gene matches. CDR1 is SGHNT, CDR2 YYREEE, per germline (reference sequence).

V and J are TRBV10-2 and TRBJ2-7, with 7 bases matching TRBD1. Trimming cost V 3 bases and J 5 bases; bases outside gene matches: 7. The CDR3 extends over 14 amino acids. Germline V lookup: CDR1 WSHSY, CDR2 SAAADI. Here the CDR3 DNA reads TGCGCCAGCAGTGACCGACAGGGTGGCGACGAGCAGTACTTC. Translated: CASSDRQGGDEQYF.